The 23 T cell receptor beta chains reported below all come from one sample, sequenced in a study of PD-L1 blockade in urothelial cancer (dated by TCRdb to about 2017). Interpreted using the paper, the time point label stands for: pretreatment peripheral blood. Library preparation used the immunoSEQ multiplex PCR assay. TCRdb re-hosts the immuneACCESS table, in-frame sequences only. Its copies lack some clones; in the studies checked, an unresolved V gene accounts for under half of them, and the cause for the rest is not known. Across this sample there are about 72,000 clones, with around 90% seen only once. The ten largest clonotypes hold 4.5% to 5% of the sample. The material sequenced was PBMCs, taken around atezolizumab (anti-PD-L1) treatment. These receptors all stem from an older man with urothelial cancer.

The chain uses TRBV5-1 and TRBJ2-5; 11 bases map to TRBD1. The V gene end was trimmed by 3 bases and the J gene end by 5 bases; junction bases not matched to a gene: 15. This CDR3 region has 18 residues. CDR1 is SGHRS and CDR2 is YFSETQ in the germline V gene. The CDR3 is CASSSLQIGQGARETQYF. The CDR3 DNA follows: TGCGCCAGCAGCTCCCTCCAGATAGGACAGGGGGCGAGGGAGACCCAGTACTTC.

The chain joins TRBV4-2 to TRBJ2-1; TRBD2 aligns across 7 bases. The V segment lost 3 bases and the J segment 3 bases; nucleotides outside the gene matches: 8. CDR1 is LGHNA and CDR2 is YNFKEQ in the germline V gene. This CDR3 has 16 residues. As DNA, the CDR3 is TGTGCCAGCAGCCAGGGAACTAGCGCTCTCTACAATGAGCAGTTCTTC. This translates into CASSQGTSALYNEQFF.

V gene TRBV7-8 combines with J gene TRBJ2-3; 8 bases agree with TRBD2. Germline V gives CDR1 SGHVS, CDR2 FQNEAQ. V dropped 3 bases and J dropped 10; count of bases not matched to a gene: 9. The CDR3 contains 14 residues. CDR3 bases: TGTGCCAGCAGCTTTTTTGCGGGAGGTACTCCGCAGTATTTT. Protein sequence: CASSFFAGGTPQYF.

This clone has just one count. This CDR3 is also generated by other DNA sequences in the sample. This rearrangement joins TRBV28 to TRBJ1-4, with 8 bases aligning to TRBD1. The CDR3 has 14 residues. The germline CDR1 and CDR2 sequences are MDHEN and SYDVKM. The ends lost 6 bases at V and 8 bases at J; junction bases unmatched: 8. In DNA form, the CDR3 reads TGTGCCAGCAGCCTCGACAGGGGAAGGGAAAAACTGTTTTTT. Encoded protein: CASSLDRGREKLFF.

This chain joins TRBV7-3 and TRBJ2-3; 9 bases match TRBD2. This CDR3 comprises 14 residues. Germline V CDR1 and CDR2: SGHTA, FQGTGA. V shed 4 bases and J 3 bases; nucleotides not matched to a gene: 2. CDR3 sequence (DNA): TGTGCCAGCAGCTCTAGCGGGAAAACAGATACGCAGTATTTT. Translation gives CASSSSGKTDTQYF.

The V and J genes are TRBV7-2 and TRBJ2-5; maybe TRBD1 (5 bases). The germline V gene has CDR1 SGHTA and CDR2 FQGNSA. The CDR3 length is 13 residues. Trimming pared 3 bases from V and 4 bases from J, leaving 9 bases between. This CDR3 is CASSFPGLETQYF. The CDR3 bases are TGTGCCAGCAGCTTTCCAGGGTTAGAGACCCAGTACTTC.

This chain uses TRBV19 with TRBJ1-1; 9 bases are a match to TRBD1. Unmatched junction bases numbered 12, after V lost 10 bases and J lost 0 bases. This CDR3 region has 16 residues. Germline V gene data show CDR1 as LNHDA and CDR2 as SQIVND (reference sequence). The CDR3 protein is CATKREGTGLNTEAFF. CDR3 coding DNA: TGTGCCACCAAAAGGGAGGGGACAGGGTTGAACACTGAAGCTTTCTTT.

The chain uses TRBV28 and TRBJ2-1; TRBD2 matches at 9 bases. CDR3 length equals 15 residues. Germline values: CDR1 MDHEN, CDR2 SYDVKM. The ends lost 6 bases at V and 9 bases at J; junction bases unmatched: 12. The CDR3 coding sequence is TGTGCCAGCAGCCTACGGCTAGCGGGAAAAGGTGAGCAGTTCTTC. As protein: CASSLRLAGKGEQFF. The full variable domain, its missing parts supplied by reference TRBV28 and TRBJ2-1, is DVKVTQSSRYLVKRTGEKVFLECVQDMDHENMFWYRQDPGLGLRLIYFSYDVKMKEKGDIPEGYSVSREKKERFSLILESASTNQTSMYLCASSLRLAGKGEQFFGPGTRLTVL.

CDR3 protein: CASRQSGTSGREEQFF. In nucleotides, the CDR3 is TGTGCCAGCAGGCAATCCGGGACTAGCGGGAGGGAAGAGCAGTTCTTC. The V and J genes are TRBV5-4 and TRBJ2-1; 16 nucleotides agree with TRBD2. V was pared by 5 bases and J by 10 bases, with 9 bases of the junction left unmatched. This CDR3 contains 16 residues. Germline V gene lookup returns CDR1 SGHNT and CDR2 YYREEE (reference sequence).

This chain uses TRBV11-2 with TRBJ2-5; maybe TRBD1 (6 bases). The assigned J gene may be wrong: the sequence end matches TRBJ2-7 better. The CDR3 contains 13 residues. Germline CDR1 is SGHAT and CDR2 is FQNNGV. CDR3 residues: CASSLGTTYEQYF. In DNA form, the CDR3 reads TGTGCCAGCAGCCTCGGGACAACCTACGAGCAGTACTTC.

The chain joins TRBV28 to TRBJ2-7, with TRBD1 matching over 7 bases. Germline V CDR1 and CDR2: MDHEN, SYDVKM. The trim removed 2 bases at V and 3 bases at J, leaving 4 bases unmatched. The CDR3 spans 14 residues. CDR3 sequence: CASSLGTENYEQYF. CDR3 DNA: TGTGCCAGCAGTTTAGGGACAGAGAACTACGAGCAGTACTTC.

CDR3 region: CSAGGALSHNEQFF. The CDR3 bases are TGCAGCGCTGGCGGAGCGCTATCTCACAATGAGCAGTTCTTC. This chain uses TRBV29-1 with TRBJ2-1; D not resolved. Looked up from germline, CDR1 is SQVTM and CDR2 is ANQGSEA. This CDR3 comprises 14 residues. The V end was cut by 7 bases, the J end by 5 bases, with 18 bases between.

This chain uses TRBV7-2 with TRBJ2-3, with a tentative D call TRBD1 (6 bases). The CDR3 totals 13 residues. Between the trimmed V and J ends, which lost 5 bases and 6 bases, there was a span of 12 bases. CDR1 SGHTA and CDR2 FQGNSA come from the germline V gene. The CDR3 DNA follows: TGTGCCAGCAGCCCGGGGACACCTGATACGCAGTATTTT. Encoded protein: CASSPGTPDTQYF.

This clone was picked up one time. This chain connects TRBV5-1 to TRBJ2-2, with TRBD2 matching 9 bases. The CDR3 totals 20 residues. V was pared by 2 bases and J by 1 base, with 15 bases of the junction left unmatched. Germline CDR1 reads SGHRS; CDR2 reads YFSETQ. The CDR3 spells CASSFGAIGGRGKNTGELFF. The DNA of the CDR3 is TGCGCCAGCAGCTTTGGGGCCATTGGCGGGAGGGGAAAGAACACCGGGGAGCTGTTTTTT.

The chain is built from TRBV27 and TRBJ2-7; 12 bases map to TRBD2. The V gene end was trimmed by 5 bases and the J gene end by 1 base; junction bases not matched to a gene: 3. The CDR3 sequence is 15 residues long. Germline V CDR1 and CDR2: MNHEY, SMNVEV (reference sequence). CDR3 DNA: TGTGCCAGCAGTAACGGACTAGCGGGGTCCTACGAGCAGTACTTC. Amino acid sequence: CASSNGLAGSYEQYF.

The genes are TRBV2 and TRBJ1-3, with TRBD1 identical over 10 bases. The ends lost 3 bases at V and 0 bases at J; junction bases unmatched: 5. The CDR3 consists of 17 residues. CDR1 and CDR2 (germline): SNHLY, FYNNEI. The CDR3 sequence is CASSDRTGGSSGNTIYF. Here the CDR3 DNA reads TGTGCCAGCAGTGATCGGACAGGGGGTAGCTCTGGAAACACCATATATTTT.

V is TRBV15 and J is TRBJ1-5; 8 bases are a match to TRBD1. Losses at the gene ends were 0 bases for V and 3 bases for J; bases not matched to a gene: 7. Germline loops: CDR1 LNHNV, CDR2 YYDKDF (reference sequence). This CDR3 has 17 amino acids. The CDR3 nucleotides are TGTGCCACCAGCAGAGATGGTGACAGGGGCATCAATCAGCCCCAGCATTTT. Its translation is CATSRDGDRGINQPQHF.

This CDR3 reads CASSRLGTTDTQYF. CDR3 in DNA: TGCGCCAGCAGCAGACTAGGGACTACAGATACGCAGTATTTT. This chain joins TRBV5-1 and TRBJ2-3, with D possibly being TRBD2 (6 bases). Germline CDR1 is SGHRS and CDR2 is YFSETQ. Trimming cost V 4 bases and J 3 bases, with 12 bases left between them. The CDR3 is made up of 14 amino acids.

The chain couples TRBV5-4 to TRBJ1-1, with a possible D match to TRBD1 (5 bases). Per germline, CDR1 SGHNT and CDR2 YYREEE (reference sequence). V was cut by 4 bases and J by 1 base, with 8 bases left in between. The CDR3 has 13 residues. The CDR3, as DNA: TGTGCCAGCAGCCGGGGGGGGAACACTGAAGCTTTCTTT. Translating it yields CASSRGGNTEAFF.

V usage is TRBV11-2 and J usage is TRBJ2-4, with a possible D match to TRBD2 (5 bases). Germline CDR1 is SGHAT and CDR2 is FQNNGV. This CDR3 has 16 amino acids. Trimming took off 6 bases at V and 5 bases at J, with 20 bases between the two ends. The CDR3 region has the DNA TGTGCCAGCAGTAATTATCTGAGGGATATCCAAAACATTCAGTACTTC. This encodes CASSNYLRDIQNIQYF.

V usage is TRBV5-8 and J usage is TRBJ2-1; a possible D gene is TRBD1 (6 bases). Deletions cut 4 bases from V and 4 bases from J, with 15 bases between. CDR1 is SGHTS and CDR2 is YDEGEE in the germline V gene. This CDR3 comprises 15 residues. CDR3 in DNA: TGTGCCAGCAGCAAGACAGGACAACATTACAATGAGCAGTTCTTC. It encodes CASSKTGQHYNEQFF.

The DNA of the CDR3 is TGCAGCGTTGAAGGGGGGAGGGACAGGGGCACAGATACGCAGTATTTT. Protein product: CSVEGGRDRGTDTQYF. The chain combines TRBV29-1 with TRBJ2-3; TRBD1 agrees at 9 bases. CDR3 length: 16 residues. The V segment lost 1 base and the J segment 1 base; nucleotides outside the gene matches: 6. CDR1 SQVTM and CDR2 ANQGSEA come from the germline V gene.

The chain joins TRBV5-1 to TRBJ1-1; D is perhaps TRBD1 (5 bases). From germline, CDR1 is SGHRS and CDR2 YFSETQ. CDR3 size: 14 residues. With 4 bases removed from V and 4 bases from J, the gap between germline ends came to 14 bases. CDR3 nucleotides: TGCGCCAGCAGCCAAGGGGCTTTTGGCACTGAAGCTTTCTTT. Residues: CASSQGAFGTEAFF. Full variable domain (missing parts from reference TRBV5-1 and TRBJ1-1): KAGVTQTPRYLIKTRGQQVTLSCSPISGHRSVSWYQQTPGQGLQFLFEYFSETQRNKGNFPGRFSGRQFSNSRSEMNVSTLELGDSALYLCASSQGAFGTEAFFGQGTRLTVV.